This TCR beta chain is from a study of blood T cells in healthy people across ages. Sample-barcoded 5' priming and a J-beta primer mix drove a second PCR of about 6 to 11 cycles. MiXCR was run by TCRdb on the 5' RACE reads, yielding one entry per CDR3 protein. This sample yields 1,100,000 or so distinct CDR3 sequences, of which around 45% are seen a single time; approximately 17% belongs to the top ten. Source material: blood. This TCR was sampled from a woman aged 60-70 years in good health.

CDR3 DNA sequence: TGTGCCACCAGCAGAGGTCGCGGGAACTCCTACGAGCAGTACTTC. It codes for CATSRGRGNSYEQYF. The chain is built from TRBV15 and TRBJ2-7, with D possibly matching TRBD2 (6 bases). V dropped 1 base and J dropped 0 bases, with 10 bases sitting between them. Germline CDR1 reads LNHNV; CDR2 reads YYDKDF (reference sequence). CDR3 size: 15 residues.